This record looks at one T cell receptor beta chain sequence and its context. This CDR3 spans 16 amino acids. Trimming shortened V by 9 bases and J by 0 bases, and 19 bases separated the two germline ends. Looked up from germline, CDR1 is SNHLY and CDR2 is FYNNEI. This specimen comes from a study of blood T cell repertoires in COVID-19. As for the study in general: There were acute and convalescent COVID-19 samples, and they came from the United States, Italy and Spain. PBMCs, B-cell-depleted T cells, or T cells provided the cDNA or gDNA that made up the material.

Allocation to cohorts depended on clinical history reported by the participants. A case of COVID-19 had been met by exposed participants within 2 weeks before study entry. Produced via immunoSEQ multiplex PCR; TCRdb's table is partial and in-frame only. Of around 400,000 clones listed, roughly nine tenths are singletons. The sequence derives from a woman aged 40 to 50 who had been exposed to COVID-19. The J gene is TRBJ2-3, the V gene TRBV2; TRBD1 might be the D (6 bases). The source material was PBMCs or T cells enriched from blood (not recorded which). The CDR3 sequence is CASIRLGQGSTDTQYF. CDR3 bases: TGTGCCAGTATCCGATTAGGGCAGGGGAGCACAGATACGCAGTATTTT.